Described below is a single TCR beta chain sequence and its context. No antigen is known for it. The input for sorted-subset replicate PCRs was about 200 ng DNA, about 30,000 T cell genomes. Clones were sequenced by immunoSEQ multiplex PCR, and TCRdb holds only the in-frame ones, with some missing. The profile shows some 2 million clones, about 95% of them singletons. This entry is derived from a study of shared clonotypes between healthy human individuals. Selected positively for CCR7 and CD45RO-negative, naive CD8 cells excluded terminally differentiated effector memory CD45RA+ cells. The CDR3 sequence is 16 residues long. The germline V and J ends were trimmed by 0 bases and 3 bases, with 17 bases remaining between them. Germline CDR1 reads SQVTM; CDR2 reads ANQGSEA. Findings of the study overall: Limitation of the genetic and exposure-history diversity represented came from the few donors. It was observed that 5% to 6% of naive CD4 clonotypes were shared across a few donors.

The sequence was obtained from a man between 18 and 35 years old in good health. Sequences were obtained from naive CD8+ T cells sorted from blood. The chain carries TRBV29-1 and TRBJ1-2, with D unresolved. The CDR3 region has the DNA TGCAGCGTTGAAGATTGGGAGACCCAAGGAGACTATGGCTACACCTTC. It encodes CSVEDWETQGDYGYTF.